Here is one TCR beta chain with its context. This entry is derived from a study of blood T cell repertoires in COVID-19. Study context: COVID-19 samples, acute and convalescent, were from the United States, Italy and Spain. PBMCs, B-cell-depleted T cells, or T cells were the source of the cDNA or gDNA that made up the material.

Original handling: Amplification of reference gene primers was used by the study to estimate nucleated cell counts. The data were produced by immunoSEQ multiplex PCR, yet TCRdb's version contains in-frame clones alone and is incomplete. Clone size and the V and J calls come from that table; the DNA yielded D and trimming. Of 25,000 to 40,000 clones in the sample, around 86% are singletons; the top ten hold over 12%. The CDR3 contains 18 residues. CDR1 and CDR2 from the germline V gene are SEHNR and FQNEAQ (reference sequence). Trimming removed 2 bases from V and 6 bases from J; junction bases left unmatched: 9.

The origin of this receptor is a man between 60 and 75 years old with active COVID-19. Sequenced: peripheral blood. V and J are TRBV7-9 and TRBJ2-1; 14 nucleotides match TRBD2. CDR3: CASSLLRLAGGPSNEQFF. As DNA, the CDR3 is TGTGCCAGCAGCTTACTCAGACTAGCGGGAGGGCCCTCCAATGAGCAGTTCTTC.